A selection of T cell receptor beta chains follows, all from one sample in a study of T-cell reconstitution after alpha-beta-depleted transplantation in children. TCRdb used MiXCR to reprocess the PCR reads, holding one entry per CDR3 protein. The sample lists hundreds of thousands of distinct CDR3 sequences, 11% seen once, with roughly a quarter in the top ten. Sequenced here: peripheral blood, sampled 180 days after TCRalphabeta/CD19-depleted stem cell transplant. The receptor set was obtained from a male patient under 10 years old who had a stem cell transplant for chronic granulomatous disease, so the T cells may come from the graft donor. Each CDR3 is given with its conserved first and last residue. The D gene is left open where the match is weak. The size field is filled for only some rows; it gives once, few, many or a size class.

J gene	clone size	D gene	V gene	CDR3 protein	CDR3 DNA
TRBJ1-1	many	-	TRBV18	CASSPARGNTEAFF	TGTGCCAGCTCACCGGCTAGGGGGAACACTGAAGCTTTCTTT
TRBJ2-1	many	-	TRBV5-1	CASSWDGNEQFF	TGCGCCAGCAGCTGGGACGGGAATGAGCAGTTCTTC
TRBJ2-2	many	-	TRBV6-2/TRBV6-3	CASSRFFGTVTGELFF	TGTGCCAGCAGTCGCTTTTTCGGGACGGTCACCGGGGAGCTGTTTTTT
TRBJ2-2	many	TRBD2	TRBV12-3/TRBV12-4	CASSLRAGGAGELFF	TGTGCCAGCAGTTTACGAGCGGGAGGAGCCGGGGAGCTGTTTTTT
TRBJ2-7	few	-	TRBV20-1	CSASLLKVYEQYF	TGCAGTGCCAGCCTCTTGAAAGTTTACGAGCAGTACTTC
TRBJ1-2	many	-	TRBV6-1	CASSPDHPNGYTF	TGTGCCAGCAGTCCTGACCACCCTAATGGCTACACCTTC
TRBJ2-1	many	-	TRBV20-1	CSAGASAYNEQFF	TGCAGTGCGGGGGCTAGCGCGTACAATGAGCAGTTCTTC
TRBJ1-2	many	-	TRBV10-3	CAIWTDSNYGYTF	TGTGCCATCTGGACGGACAGTAACTATGGCTACACCTTC
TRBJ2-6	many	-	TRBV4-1	CASSQTIPSGANVLTF	TGCGCCAGCAGCCAAACTATCCCCTCTGGGGCCAACGTCCTGACTTTC
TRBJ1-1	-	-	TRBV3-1	CASSQGLNTEAFF	TGTGCCAGCAGCCAGGGTCTGAACACTGAAGCTTTCTTT
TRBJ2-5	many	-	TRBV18	CASSPLTGYQETQYF	TGTGCCAGCTCACCCTTAACAGGGTACCAAGAGACCCAGTACTTC
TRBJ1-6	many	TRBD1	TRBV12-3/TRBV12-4	CASSLTGTDNSPLHF	TGTGCCAGCAGTTTAACCGGGACAGATAATTCACCCCTCCACTTT
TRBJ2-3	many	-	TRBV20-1	CSAGQRGGTDTQYF	TGCAGTGCGGGACAGCGGGGAGGCACAGATACGCAGTATTTT
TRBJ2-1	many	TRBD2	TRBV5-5	CASSSSGTSGSPLGQFF	TGTGCCAGCAGCAGCTCCGGGACTAGCGGCTCCCCGCTAGGGCAGTTCTTC
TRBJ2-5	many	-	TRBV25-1	CARNKETQYF	TGTGCCAGAAACAAAGAGACCCAGTACTTC
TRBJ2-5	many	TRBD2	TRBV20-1	CSAPLRGGSAGTQYF	TGCAGTGCTCCACTACGCGGCGGGAGCGCTGGGACCCAGTACTTC